Following are 2 T cell receptor beta chains from one sample sequenced in a study of OX40 agonist ivuxolimab in advanced cancers. Some clones are missing from TCRdb's copy, which holds only in-frame ones; the method was immunoSEQ multiplex PCR. The sample lists 50,000 to 70,000 clones; more than 75% were seen once. Material: CD4+ or CD8+ T cells sorted from blood, obtained in a trial of the OX40 agonist ivuxolimab. All receptors derive from an adult with an advanced solid tumor such as melanoma, head and neck, liver or kidney cancer.

The chain links TRBV19 to TRBJ1-5, with no clear D. CDR1 is LNHDA, CDR2 SQIVND, per germline (reference sequence). This CDR3 is built from 17 residues. Trimming took off 3 bases at V and 5 bases at J, with 20 bases between the two ends. The CDR3 is CASSIQATRGVYQPQHF. CDR3 sequence (DNA): TGTGCCAGTAGTATCCAGGCGACCCGCGGGGTATATCAGCCCCAGCATTTT.

The sample holds one count of this clone. V gene TRBV6-1 combines with J gene TRBJ2-7; TRBD1 is a possible D gene (6 bases). V lost 5 bases and J 5 bases, leaving 10 bases between the germline ends. The germline V gene has CDR1 MNHNS and CDR2 SASEGT. The CDR3 runs to 12 residues. The CDR3 loop reads CASSPGQHEQYF. CDR3 DNA: TGTGCCAGCAGTCCGGGACAACACGAGCAGTACTTC.